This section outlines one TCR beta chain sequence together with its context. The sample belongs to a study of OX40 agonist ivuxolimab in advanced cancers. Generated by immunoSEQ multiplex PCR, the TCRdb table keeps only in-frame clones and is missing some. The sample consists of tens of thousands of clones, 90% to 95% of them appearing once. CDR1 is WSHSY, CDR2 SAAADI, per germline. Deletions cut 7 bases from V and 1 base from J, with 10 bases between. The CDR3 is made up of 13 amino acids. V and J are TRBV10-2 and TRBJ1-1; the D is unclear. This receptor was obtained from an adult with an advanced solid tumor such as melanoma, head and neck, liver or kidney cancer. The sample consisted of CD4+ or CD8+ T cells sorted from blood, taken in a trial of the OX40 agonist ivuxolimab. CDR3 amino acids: CASIMPGNTEAFF. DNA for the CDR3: TGCGCCAGCATAATGCCGGGGAACACTGAAGCTTTCTTT.